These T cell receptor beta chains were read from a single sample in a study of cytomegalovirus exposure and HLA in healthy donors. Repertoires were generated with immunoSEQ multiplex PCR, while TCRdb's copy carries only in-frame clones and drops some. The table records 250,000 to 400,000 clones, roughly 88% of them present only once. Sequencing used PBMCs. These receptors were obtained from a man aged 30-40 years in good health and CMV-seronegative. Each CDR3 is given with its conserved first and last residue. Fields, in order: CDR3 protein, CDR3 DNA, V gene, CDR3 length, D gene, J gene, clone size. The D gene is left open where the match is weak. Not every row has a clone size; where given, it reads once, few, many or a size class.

CDR3aa: CASSLETGRNNYGYTF
CDR3nt: TGTGCCAGCAGCTTAGAGACAGGGAGGAATAACTATGGCTACACCTTC
v_gene: TRBV7-8
len: 16
d_gene: TRBD1
j_gene: TRBJ1-2
abundance: .

CDR3aa: CASSKTGGEPQHF
CDR3nt: TGTGCCAGTAGTAAGACAGGGGGCGAGCCCCAGCATTTT
v_gene: TRBV19
len: 13
d_gene: TRBD1
j_gene: TRBJ1-5
abundance: .

CDR3aa: CASWDRGSYGYTF
CDR3nt: TGTGCCAGCTGGGACAGGGGATCGTATGGCTACACCTTC
v_gene: TRBV6-1
len: 13
d_gene: TRBD1
j_gene: TRBJ1-2
abundance: few

CDR3aa: CATVGGDGYEQYF
CDR3nt: TGTGCCACTGTGGGGGGAGACGGCTACGAGCAGTACTTC
v_gene: TRBV19
len: 13
d_gene: .
j_gene: TRBJ2-7
abundance: .

CDR3aa: CASSLDQGLATNEKLFF
CDR3nt: TGTGCCAGCAGCTTGGATCAGGGACTTGCAACTAATGAAAAACTGTTTTTT
v_gene: TRBV5-5
len: 17
d_gene: .
j_gene: TRBJ1-4
abundance: .

CDR3aa: CSVGVGGPYNEQFF
CDR3nt: TGCAGCGTTGGAGTCGGGGGACCCTACAATGAGCAGTTCTTC
v_gene: TRBV29-1
len: 14
d_gene: .
j_gene: TRBJ2-1
abundance: .

CDR3aa: CATRTGSYEQYF
CDR3nt: TGTGCCACCCGGACAGGGAGCTACGAGCAGTACTTC
v_gene: TRBV7-9
len: 12
d_gene: TRBD1
j_gene: TRBJ2-7
abundance: .

CDR3aa: CASSFTGTHVGYTF
CDR3nt: TGTGCCAGCAGTTTTACCGGGACTCATGTCGGCTACACCTTC
v_gene: TRBV27
len: 14
d_gene: .
j_gene: TRBJ1-2
abundance: .

CDR3aa: CASTGQENEQYF
CDR3nt: TGTGCCAGCACTGGACAGGAGAACGAGCAGTACTTC
v_gene: TRBV7-2
len: 12
d_gene: TRBD1
j_gene: TRBJ2-7
abundance: .

CDR3aa: CASSFQQGGPYEQYF
CDR3nt: TGTGCCAGCAGTTTCCAACAGGGGGGCCCCTACGAGCAGTACTTC
v_gene: TRBV27
len: 15
d_gene: TRBD1
j_gene: TRBJ2-7
abundance: .

CDR3aa: CASSQVVGEKLFF
CDR3nt: TGCGCCAGCAGCCAAGTGGTCGGTGAAAAACTGTTTTTT
v_gene: TRBV4-3
len: 13
d_gene: .
j_gene: TRBJ1-4
abundance: .

CDR3aa: CASSQITGVAQPQHF
CDR3nt: TGTGCCAGCAGCCAAATAACAGGGGTTGCTCAGCCCCAGCATTTT
v_gene: TRBV7-8
len: 15
d_gene: TRBD1
j_gene: TRBJ1-5
abundance: .

CDR3aa: CASRLNRRMNTEAFF
CDR3nt: TGTGCCAGCAGACTTAACAGGCGAATGAACACTGAAGCTTTCTTT
v_gene: TRBV6-1
len: 15
d_gene: .
j_gene: TRBJ1-1
abundance: .

CDR3aa: CASRTTGNTDTQYF
CDR3nt: TGTGCCAGCAGAACGACTGGTAACACAGATACGCAGTATTTT
v_gene: TRBV6-5
len: 14
d_gene: .
j_gene: TRBJ2-3
abundance: .

CDR3aa: CAWSGGQHSNQPQHF
CDR3nt: TGTGCCTGGAGCGGGGGACAGCATAGCAATCAGCCCCAGCATTTT
v_gene: TRBV30
len: 15
d_gene: TRBD1
j_gene: TRBJ1-5
abundance: .

CDR3aa: CASSGILGSEAEAFF
CDR3nt: TGTGCCAGCAGTGGTATCTTAGGGAGCGAAGCGGAAGCTTTCTTT
v_gene: TRBV6-6
len: 15
d_gene: .
j_gene: TRBJ1-1
abundance: .

CDR3aa: CATSRDVGGIEAFF
CDR3nt: TGTGCCACCAGCAGAGATGTTGGGGGGATTGAAGCTTTCTTT
v_gene: TRBV15
len: 14
d_gene: .
j_gene: TRBJ1-1
abundance: .

CDR3aa: CASSRDYTGELFF
CDR3nt: TGTGCCAGCAGCCGCGACTACACCGGGGAGCTGTTTTTT
v_gene: TRBV6-1
len: 13
d_gene: .
j_gene: TRBJ2-2
abundance: .

CDR3aa: CASSLPSGNTIYF
CDR3nt: TGTGCCAGCAGCTTGCCTTCTGGAAACACCATATATTTT
v_gene: TRBV5-6
len: 13
d_gene: .
j_gene: TRBJ1-3
abundance: once

CDR3aa: CASSPYTTGGETQYF
CDR3nt: TGTGCCAGCAGCCCATATACTACAGGGGGAGAGACCCAGTACTTC
v_gene: TRBV27
len: 15
d_gene: TRBD1
j_gene: TRBJ2-5
abundance: .

CDR3aa: CASSLLAGAGNEQFF
CDR3nt: TGTGCCAGTAGTTTGCTAGCGGGGGCTGGCAATGAGCAGTTCTTC
v_gene: TRBV19
len: 15
d_gene: TRBD2
j_gene: TRBJ2-1
abundance: .

CDR3aa: CASSLSVYEQYF
CDR3nt: TGTGCCAGCAGCTTATCCGTCTACGAGCAGTACTTC
v_gene: TRBV5-4
len: 12
d_gene: .
j_gene: TRBJ2-7
abundance: .

CDR3aa: CASSVKAGNQPQHF
CDR3nt: TGTGCCAGTAGCGTAAAAGCAGGAAATCAGCCCCAGCATTTT
v_gene: TRBV19
len: 14
d_gene: .
j_gene: TRBJ1-5
abundance: .

CDR3aa: CAWSAGLAGVGEQFF
CDR3nt: TGTGCCTGGAGCGCGGGACTAGCGGGGGTCGGTGAGCAGTTCTTC
v_gene: TRBV30
len: 15
d_gene: TRBD2
j_gene: TRBJ2-1
abundance: .

CDR3aa: CAISELQAGDYTDTQYF
CDR3nt: TGTGCCATCAGTGAGCTTCAAGCGGGGGACTACACAGATACGCAGTATTTT
v_gene: TRBV10-3
len: 17
d_gene: TRBD2
j_gene: TRBJ2-3
abundance: .

CDR3aa: CASRGSGNTGELFF
CDR3nt: TGTGCCAGCAGGGGTAGCGGGAACACCGGGGAGCTGTTTTTT
v_gene: TRBV2
len: 14
d_gene: .
j_gene: TRBJ2-2
abundance: .

CDR3aa: CASSPRTGRAEAFF
CDR3nt: TGTGCCAGCAGTCCCCGGACAGGAAGGGCTGAAGCTTTCTTT
v_gene: TRBV27
len: 14
d_gene: TRBD1
j_gene: TRBJ1-1
abundance: .

CDR3aa: CASSERLSSYNEQFF
CDR3nt: TGTGCCAGCAGTGAACGGTTGAGCTCCTACAATGAGCAGTTCTTC
v_gene: TRBV2
len: 15
d_gene: .
j_gene: TRBJ2-1
abundance: .

CDR3aa: CASSLFDRVTDTQYF
CDR3nt: TGTGCCAGCAGTTTATTTGACAGGGTTACAGATACGCAGTATTTT
v_gene: TRBV27
len: 15
d_gene: TRBD1
j_gene: TRBJ2-3
abundance: .

CDR3aa: CASSPDRAEQYF
CDR3nt: TGCGCCAGCAGCCCTGACAGGGCTGAGCAGTACTTC
v_gene: TRBV5-1
len: 12
d_gene: TRBD1
j_gene: TRBJ2-7
abundance: .

CDR3aa: CASSPSTGALNQPQHF
CDR3nt: TGTGCCAGCAGCCCCAGCACAGGGGCTTTGAATCAGCCCCAGCATTTT
v_gene: TRBV7-9
len: 16
d_gene: TRBD1
j_gene: TRBJ1-5
abundance: .

CDR3aa: CATRGDRANTGELFF
CDR3nt: TGTGCCACCAGGGGGGACAGGGCGAACACCGGGGAGCTGTTTTTT
v_gene: TRBV15
len: 15
d_gene: TRBD1
j_gene: TRBJ2-2
abundance: .

CDR3aa: CASSSTGTTYGYTF
CDR3nt: TGCGCCAGCAGCAGTACCGGGACAACGTATGGCTACACCTTC
v_gene: TRBV5-1
len: 14
d_gene: .
j_gene: TRBJ1-2
abundance: .

CDR3aa: CASSEPGVGTDTQYF
CDR3nt: TGTGCCAGCAGTGAACCGGGGGTGGGCACAGATACGCAGTATTTT
v_gene: TRBV2
len: 15
d_gene: .
j_gene: TRBJ2-3
abundance: .

CDR3aa: CAIPTGLSYEQYF
CDR3nt: TGTGCCATTCCGACAGGCCTCTCCTACGAGCAGTACTTC
v_gene: TRBV19
len: 13
d_gene: .
j_gene: TRBJ2-7
abundance: .

CDR3aa: CASSLNKGADTQYF
CDR3nt: TGTGCCAGCTCACTTAACAAGGGGGCAGATACGCAGTATTTT
v_gene: TRBV18
len: 14
d_gene: .
j_gene: TRBJ2-3
abundance: .

CDR3aa: CASSQGQGARLPNYGYTF
CDR3nt: TGCGCCAGCAGCCAAGGACAGGGGGCAAGGCTACCTAACTATGGCTACACCTTC
v_gene: TRBV4-1
len: 18
d_gene: TRBD1
j_gene: TRBJ1-2
abundance: .

CDR3aa: CASSLPAMGGIGTGELFF
CDR3nt: TGCGCCAGCAGCTTGCCGGCAATGGGGGGTATCGGGACCGGGGAGCTGTTTTTT
v_gene: TRBV5-1
len: 18
d_gene: .
j_gene: TRBJ2-2
abundance: .

CDR3aa: CASSLIDRGIYNEQFF
CDR3nt: TGTGCCAGCAGCCTTATAGACAGGGGGATTTACAATGAGCAGTTCTTC
v_gene: TRBV27
len: 16
d_gene: TRBD1
j_gene: TRBJ2-1
abundance: .

CDR3aa: CASSLGQGQEETQYF
CDR3nt: TGTGCCAGCAGCTTAGGACAGGGTCAAGAAGAGACCCAGTACTTC
v_gene: TRBV7-9
len: 15
d_gene: TRBD1
j_gene: TRBJ2-5
abundance: .

CDR3aa: CASALGGVTNEKLFF
CDR3nt: TGCGCCAGCGCCCTAGGGGGGGTGACTAATGAAAAACTGTTTTTT
v_gene: TRBV5-1
len: 15
d_gene: .
j_gene: TRBJ1-4
abundance: .

CDR3aa: CASSLLSLGGLSYNEQFF
CDR3nt: TGTGCCAGCAGCTTATTGTCTTTGGGGGGACTTTCCTACAATGAGCAGTTCTTC
v_gene: TRBV7-6
len: 18
d_gene: .
j_gene: TRBJ2-1
abundance: .